Described below is a single T cell receptor beta chain sequence and its context. MiXCR, applied by TCRdb to the 5' RACE reads, yields one record per CDR3 protein. In the table there are tens of thousands of distinct CDR3 sequences, more than 13% of which are singletons. This record comes from a study of early T cells in non-severe SARS-CoV-2 infection. Specimen: whole blood, collected at baseline. The sequence derives from an adult who was a healthcare worker with PCR-confirmed SARS-CoV-2 infection or an uninfected control (not recorded which).

The CDR3 spells CSASGQGETEAFF. CDR3 coding DNA: TGCAGTGCCTCCGGACAGGGTGAAACTGAAGCTTTCTTT. This rearrangement joins TRBV20-1 to TRBJ1-1; TRBD1 matches 8 bases. CDR1 and CDR2 from the germline V gene are DFQATT and SNEGSKA (reference sequence). The CDR3 has 13 amino acids. J was trimmed by 5 bases and V by 6 bases; bases with no gene match: 8.